The present TCR beta chain was sequenced within a study of regulatory T cells in long-lasting Graves disease. Germline loops: CDR1 SGHRS, CDR2 YFSETQ. V shed 2 bases and J shed 0 bases, with 8 bases lying between them. The CDR3 length is 15 residues. Libraries of TCR beta came from iRepertoire HTBI primers plus Arm-PCR of CDR3 regions. Using its own MiXCR run on the multiplex PCR reads, TCRdb lists one record per CDR3 protein. The data show 350,000 to 500,000 distinct CDR3 sequences, 14% seen once. Noted time point: newly diagnosed GD, antithyroid drugs for less than 3 months. PBMC RNA served as the TCR library source. It was an endocrinology department in Xi'an, China, that provided the patients. This clonotype was seen a few times. Its antigen is as yet unknown. Study-wide results and limits: A greater number of public clonotypes (over 2,500) was shared by persistent patients than by new patients (roughly 930).

These data were also filed under a second study, of T cells in Graves' hyperthyroidism and ophthalmopathy. That investigation notes: The HTBI primer set was used in a first-round RT-PCR of the TCR CDR3.

The sequence derives from a woman aged 45-65 years with Graves disease. Sequenced material: peripheral blood mononuclear cells (PBMCs), taken at new diagnosis, from a patient treated with antithyroid drugs. The chain couples TRBV5-1 to TRBJ2-2, with D maybe TRBD2 (5 bases). CDR3 in amino acids: CASSFGSTNTGELFF. In nucleotides, the CDR3 is TGCGCCAGCAGCTTTGGGAGCACGAACACCGGGGAGCTGTTTTTT.